The TCR beta chain described here comes from a study of blood T cell repertoires in COVID-19. Study details: The United States, Italy and Spain provided the acute and convalescent COVID-19 samples. T cells, B-cell-depleted T cells, or PBMCs provided the cDNA or gDNA that served as material.

In its sample, this clone was seen once. Losses at the gene ends were 4 bases for V and 1 base for J; bases not matched to a gene: 16. Germline CDR1 is SGDLS and CDR2 is YYNGEE. This CDR3 spans 20 amino acids. The data were produced by immunoSEQ multiplex PCR, yet TCRdb's version contains in-frame clones alone and is incomplete. Of fewer than 300,000 clones listed, 70% to 85% are singletons. Sequenced input: peripheral blood. The sequence came from a human donor with COVID-19, enrolled during active disease. The donor label of this sample is uncertain. The chain employs TRBV9 and TRBJ2-1, with TRBD2 matching 11 bases. CDR3 DNA sequence: TGTGCCAGCAGCACCCGGGCTAGCGGGAGGCTCCCACGTTCCTACAATGAGCAGTTCTTC. It translates to CASSTRASGRLPRSYNEQFF.